This T cell receptor beta chain stems from a study of liver allograft versus peripheral blood T cells. Across the study: Comparing T cell receptor repertoires in transplanted livers with those in recipients' peripheral blood was part of the design.

TCRdb reanalysed the reads using MiXCR and keeps one entry per CDR3 protein. This table holds some 10,000 distinct CDR3 sequences, 20% to 25% found once. Findings of the study overall: Reported data describe T cell receptor repertoires within liver allografts as differing from those in peripheral blood.

The CDR3 is 17 amino acids. Germline CDR1 KGHSH, CDR2 LQKENI. V was pared by 1 base and J by 1 base, with 7 bases of the junction left unmatched. This clonotype is categorized as medium-sized. Its target is not known. This rearrangement joins TRBV18 to TRBJ2-3; 8 positions match TRBD2. This receptor was obtained from a human patient who had a liver transplant. Some T cells may possibly be graft donor cells. The CDR3 region is CASSPLKTGGGTDTQYF. In nucleotides, the CDR3 is TGTGCCAGCTCACCACTCAAAACGGGAGGGGGCACAGATACGCAGTATTTT.